Below, 18 T cell receptor beta chains from the same sample are listed, as sequenced in a study of CD8 T cells in ankylosing spondylitis. From the 5' RACE reads, TCRdb called clonotypes with MiXCR, one entry per CDR3 protein. The repertoire holds about 130,000 distinct CDR3 sequences, 7% seen once, with 9.5% to 15% in the top ten. Material for sequencing was blood, either unsorted or a sorted T cell fraction (not recorded which). The receptors shown here come from a male donor with ankylosing spondylitis or in good health (not recorded which).

The chain has TRBV5-1 and TRBJ1-4, with a possible D match to TRBD1 (6 bases). The CDR3 loop spans 13 amino acids. Germline CDR1 SGHRS, CDR2 YFSETQ. V lost 1 base, J lost 5 bases, and 6 bases lay in between. The CDR3 loop reads CASSLTGNEKLFF. Here the CDR3 DNA reads TGCGCCAGCAGCTTGACAGGGAATGAAAAACTGTTTTTT.

There are many counts of this clonotype. V usage is TRBV7-9 and J usage is TRBJ2-1; 7 nucleotides align to TRBD2. Unmatched junction bases numbered 13, after V lost 3 bases and J lost 8 bases. The length of the CDR3 is 16 residues. Germline V CDR1 and CDR2: SEHNR, FQNEAQ (reference sequence). The CDR3 region has the DNA TGTGCCAGCAGCTTCCCTTATGCGGGAGTGGGGGATGAGCAGTTCTTC. Its translation: CASSFPYAGVGDEQFF.

The V call is TRBV10-3, the J call TRBJ2-7; 7 nucleotides agree with TRBD1. Trimming cost V 6 bases and J 5 bases; bases outside gene matches: 10. The CDR3 loop spans 14 amino acids. The germline CDR1 and CDR2 sequences are ENHRY and SYGVKD. The CDR3 DNA reads TGTGCCATCAGCCCCGACAGGGTGATAAACGAGCAGTACTTC. Translating it yields CAISPDRVINEQYF.

This clonotype was found a few times. The V call is TRBV5-6, the J call TRBJ2-3; 11 nucleotides match TRBD2. CDR1 SGHDT and CDR2 YYEEEE come from the germline V gene. The CDR3 sequence is 16 residues long. Trimming at V came to 4 bases and at J to 0 bases, leaving 4 bases not matched to a gene. CDR3 nucleotide sequence: TGTGCCAGCAGCCCTGGGACTAGCGGTAGCACAGATACGCAGTATTTT. Translation: CASSPGTSGSTDTQYF.

This clonotype showed up many times. The gene calls are TRBV27 and TRBJ1-6; 10 nucleotides agree with TRBD1. The CDR3 extends over 23 amino acids. Germline lookup yields CDR1 MNHEY and CDR2 SMNVEV (reference sequence). With V trimmed by 3 bases and J by 1 base, 21 bases remained unmatched. The CDR3 spells CASSLKRDPVTGGKASYNSPLHF. CDR3 DNA sequence: TGTGCCAGCAGTTTGAAAAGAGACCCGGTGACAGGGGGCAAAGCGTCCTATAATTCACCCCTCCACTTT.

In its sample, this clonotype was seen many times. The genes are TRBV4-3 and TRBJ2-2, with TRBD2 matching 11 bases. Per the germline V gene, CDR1 is LGHNA and CDR2 is YSLEER. The V and J ends lost 0 bases and 3 bases, in that order; junction bases with no gene match: 6. There are 18 residues in the CDR3. CDR3 DNA: TGCGCCAGCAGCCAAGAGTTAGCGGGAGGGGCGGACACCGGGGAGCTGTTTTTT. Translated, it gives CASSQELAGGADTGELFF.

V is TRBV2 and J is TRBJ2-3, with a tentative D call TRBD2 (6 bases). V lost 8 bases and J lost 0, with 15 bases in between. Germline lookup yields CDR1 SNHLY and CDR2 FYNNEI. The CDR3 totals 15 residues. CDR3 amino acids: CASESQGTSTDTQYF. The CDR3 DNA is TGTGCCAGCGAGTCACAAGGGACTAGCACAGATACGCAGTATTTT.

There are many counts of this clonotype. This rearrangement joins TRBV29-1 to TRBJ2-7, with 8 bases identical to TRBD2. Germline lookup yields CDR1 SQVTM and CDR2 ANQGSEA. V was clipped by 6 bases and J by 2 bases; unmatched bases: 12. The CDR3 consists of 15 residues. The CDR3 nucleotides are TGCAGCGTGCTCGGCCCACGGGGGGGGGCCTACGAGCAGTACTTC. Translated: CSVLGPRGGAYEQYF.

This clonotype was seen at least ten times. The chain combines TRBV20-1 with TRBJ2-1, with D unresolved. Per the germline V gene, CDR1 is DFQATT and CDR2 is SNEGSKA (reference sequence). V lost 5 bases to trimming and J lost 9 bases, with 11 bases between them. This CDR3 spans 11 amino acids. Here the CDR3 DNA reads TGCAGTGCTCCGCTAGTGGGTGAGCAGTTCTTC. Its protein product is CSAPLVGEQFF.

This clonotype was counted many times. The chain combines TRBV29-1 with TRBJ2-3, with 10 bases aligning to TRBD2. The ends lost 5 bases at V and 2 bases at J; junction bases unmatched: 13. CDR1 is SQVTM, CDR2 ANQGSEA, per germline. The CDR3 covers 17 residues. As DNA, the CDR3 is TGCAGCGTTTCCCCCCCTAGCGGGAGCCTTAACACAGATACGCAGTATTTT. Residues: CSVSPPSGSLNTDTQYF.

V and J are TRBV30 and TRBJ2-1, with a tentative D call TRBD2 (6 bases). The CDR3 is 13 residues long. Germline V CDR1 and CDR2: GTSNPN, SVGIG (reference sequence). The ends were cut back, 5 bases at V and 5 bases at J, with 13 bases in the middle. DNA of the CDR3: TGTGCCTGGTACAGACTAGAGGACAATGAGCAGTTCTTC. Protein sequence: CAWYRLEDNEQFF.

This clonotype has at least ten counts. This chain joins TRBV20-1 and TRBJ2-2; TRBD1 matches at 11 bases. Germline CDR1 DFQATT, CDR2 SNEGSKA (reference sequence). The CDR3 covers 18 residues. V shed 2 bases, J shed 3 bases, and the junction held 11 bases outside the gene matches. In DNA, the CDR3 is TGCAGTGCTAGAACCCCAGGACAGGGGGCGCGTCACACCGGGGAGCTGTTTTTT. Translated: CSARTPGQGARHTGELFF.

This chain connects TRBV10-3 to TRBJ2-1; 9 bases line up with TRBD1. Germline CDR1 ENHRY, CDR2 SYGVKD. CDR3 size: 21 residues. The J segment lost 12 bases and the V segment lost 9 bases, leaving 36 bases of the junction unmatched. The CDR3 is CAMSPGGRDRASISPTRGQFF. As DNA, the CDR3 is TGTGCCATGAGCCCCGGAGGCCGGGACAGGGCATCAATCTCTCCTACTCGCGGGCAGTTCTTC.

This clonotype was picked up many times. A much larger clone differs by one base, so this may be a read error. V and J are TRBV7-3 and TRBJ1-1; D is unresolved. This CDR3 region has 13 residues. Looked up from germline, CDR1 is SGHTA and CDR2 is FQGTGA. V was cut by 1 base and J by 1 base, with 4 bases left in between. The CDR3 loop is CASSLSQNTEAFF. CDR3 nucleotide sequence: TGTGCCAGCAGCTTAAGCCAGAACACTGAAGCTTTCTTT.

This clonotype has a count of ten or more. This rearrangement joins TRBV5-1 to TRBJ2-7; unclear D gene. Looked up from germline, CDR1 is SGHRS and CDR2 is YFSETQ. V was pared by 1 base and J by 0 bases, with 5 bases between. The CDR3 length is 13 residues. DNA for the CDR3: TGCGCCAGCAGCTTGTCTAGCTCCTACGAGCAGTACTTC. It is translated as CASSLSSSYEQYF.

This clonotype has just a few counts. Written as DNA, the CDR3 is TGCAGCGTTGAGGAGGGGGCAAGGGCTTTCTTT. It codes for CSVEEGARAFF. The J gene is TRBJ1-1, the V gene TRBV29-1; 7 bases are shared with TRBD1. The J segment lost 11 bases and the V segment lost 3 bases, leaving 6 bases of the junction unmatched. CDR3 length equals 11 residues. Germline lookup yields CDR1 SQVTM and CDR2 ANQGSEA.

In its sample, this clonotype was seen many times. J is TRBJ1-6 and V is TRBV6-1, with a weak D call TRBD1 (6 bases). Germline V gene data show CDR1 as MNHNS and CDR2 as SASEGT. V lost 10 bases and J lost 9, with 22 bases in between. The CDR3 runs to 15 residues. CDR3 bases: TGTGCCATCCGATCCCTTCGGACAGCCTCTTCACCCCTCCACTTT. Protein product: CAIRSLRTASSPLHF.

This clonotype was seen ten or more times. V is TRBV20-1 and J is TRBJ2-5; a possible D gene is TRBD2 (6 bases). CDR1 and CDR2 from the germline V gene are DFQATT and SNEGSKA (reference sequence). V was cut by 3 bases and J by 7 bases, with 15 bases left in between. The CDR3 is 13 amino acids. CDR3 coding DNA: TGCAGTGCTAGTTACGGGAGACATGGGACCCAGTACTTC. Translation: CSASYGRHGTQYF.